One sample yielded the 30 T cell receptor beta chains listed below, sequenced in a study of Graves' ophthalmopathy and Graves' hyperthyroidism. Investigators amplified TCR beta CDR3 regions from RNA transcripts. Second-round multiplex PCR came after first-round RT-PCR with HTBI primers. TCRdb used MiXCR to reprocess the multiplex PCR reads, holding one entry per CDR3 protein. Of over a million distinct CDR3 sequences listed, 35% to 45% are singletons. The sequenced sample consisted of peripheral blood or thyroid tissue (not recorded which). Every receptor here comes from an adult man with Graves' hyperthyroidism.

Notes on this clonotype: Being one base from a much bigger clone, this may be a read error. The genes are TRBV5-5 and TRBJ1-2; 9 positions match TRBD1. This CDR3 spans 15 amino acids. Germline-derived CDR1 and CDR2 are SGHKS and YYEKEE (reference sequence). V shed 0 bases and J 12 bases; nucleotides not matched to a gene: 12. The CDR3 DNA reads as TGTGCCAGCAGCTTGGGGGGACAGGGCGGTGGTCGCCACACCTTC. Its protein is CASSLGGQGGGRHTF.

This chain connects TRBV12-3 or TRBV12-4 to TRBJ1-1, with D possibly being TRBD1 (5 bases). The CDR3 covers 14 residues. The V gene lost 7 bases and the J gene lost 3 bases, with 15 bases spanning the gap. This CDR3 reads CASTRQGVDTEAFF. Here the CDR3 DNA reads TGTGCCAGCACTCGACAAGGGGTGGACACTGAAGCTTTCTTT.

The gene calls are TRBV20-1 and TRBJ2-7; D may be TRBD1 (6 bases). The V gene's germline CDR1 is DFQATT and CDR2 SNEGSKA (reference sequence). V lost 0 bases to trimming and J lost 2 bases, with 11 bases between them. The CDR3 extends over 14 amino acids. CDR3 sequence: CSARENRAPYEQYF. The CDR3 bases are TGCAGTGCTAGAGAGAACAGGGCTCCCTACGAGCAGTACTTC.

Comments on this clonotype: Since a much larger clone is just one base distant, this may be a read error. The chain is built from TRBV7-2 and TRBJ2-5; TRBD2 agrees at 11 bases. The CDR3 length is 16 residues. Germline CDR1 SGHTA, CDR2 FQGNSA. The CDR3 nucleotides read TGCGCCAGCAGCCCAGCCCTAGCGGGGGGATCAGAGACCCAGTACTTC. Encoded protein: CASSPALAGGSETQYF. The full variable domain, its missing parts supplied by reference TRBV7-2 and TRBJ2-5, is GAGVSQSPSNKVTEKGKDVELRCDPISGHTALYWYRQSLGQGLEFLIYFQGNSAPDKSGLPSDRFSAERTGGSVSTLTIQRTQQEDSAVYLCASSPALAGGSETQYFGPGTRLLVL.

V usage is TRBV5-8 and J usage is TRBJ1-1; 8 bases fit TRBD1. The CDR3 is 15 amino acids. J was trimmed by 3 bases and V by 1 base; bases with no gene match: 5. Germline V CDR1 and CDR2: SGHTS, YDEGEE. CDR3 in amino acids: CASSLTGQGHTEAFF. In DNA, the CDR3 is TGTGCCAGCAGCTTGACAGGACAGGGCCACACTGAAGCTTTCTTT. The whole variable domain, remainder taken from reference TRBV5-8 and TRBJ1-1, is EAGVTQSPTHLIKTRGQQATLRCSPISGHTSVYWYQQALGLGLQFLLWYDEGEERNRGNFPPRFSGRQFPNYSSELNVNALELEDSALYLCASSLTGQGHTEAFFGQGTRLTVV.

The sample holds one count of this clonotype. The chain carries TRBV29-1 and TRBJ2-1; D is ambiguous. This CDR3 region has 13 residues. V was shortened by 2 bases and J by 4 bases, with 9 bases between the two germline ends. CDR1 is SQVTM, CDR2 ANQGSEA, per germline. The CDR3 sequence: CSVEIGRYNEQFF. The DNA of the CDR3 is TGCAGCGTTGAAATTGGCCGATACAATGAGCAGTTCTTC.

At least ten counts were recorded for this clonotype. The chain is built from TRBV10-2 and TRBJ1-5; no reliable D call. The CDR3 extends over 14 amino acids. The germline CDR1 and CDR2 sequences are WSHSY and SAAADI. V shed 5 bases and J shed 0 bases, with 8 bases lying between them. The CDR3 region is CASSPTSSNQPQHF. The CDR3 DNA reads TGCGCCAGCAGTCCGACCAGTAGCAATCAGCCCCAGCATTTT.

This clonotype was recorded at least ten times. V and J are TRBV7-9 and TRBJ1-2; D ambiguous. Germline assignment: CDR1 SEHNR and CDR2 FQNEAQ (reference sequence). V was trimmed by 2 bases and J by 7 bases, leaving 8 bases between them. The CDR3 runs to 12 residues. CDR3 in DNA: TGTGCCAGCAGCTTATCTGGAGGTGGCTACACCTTC. This gives the protein CASSLSGGGYTF.

This clonotype was counted a few times. The V and J genes are TRBV18 and TRBJ1-2; D unresolved. Trimming removed 3 bases from V and 5 bases from J, with 13 bases in between. Germline V gives CDR1 KGHSH, CDR2 LQKENI. CDR3 size: 14 residues. In DNA form, the CDR3 reads TGTGCCAGCTCACCTATCGGGTCGGAGTATGGCTACACCTTC. This codes for CASSPIGSEYGYTF.

This clonotype was recorded many times. The chain links TRBV20-1 to TRBJ1-2; possible D gene TRBD1, 6 bases. CDR3 length: 13 amino acids. CDR1 is DFQATT and CDR2 is SNEGSKA in the germline V gene (reference sequence). Between the trimmed V and J ends, which lost 2 bases and 4 bases, there was a span of 11 bases. The CDR3 DNA follows: TGCAGTGCTAGAACGGAGGACAGCTATGGCTACACCTTC. The encoded protein is CSARTEDSYGYTF.

The chain links TRBV7-2 to TRBJ2-7; D might be TRBD1 or TRBD2, each matching 6 bases. The V gene's germline CDR1 is SGHTA and CDR2 FQGNSA. The CDR3 consists of 14 residues. Trimming took off 8 bases at V and 2 bases at J, with 16 bases between the two ends. The CDR3 sequence: CASGSGGRAYEQYF. Written as DNA, the CDR3 is TGTGCCAGCGGATCCGGGGGCAGGGCCTACGAGCAGTACTTC.

This clonotype was observed many times. The chain has TRBV7-2 and TRBJ2-5, with D hard to call. V lost 6 bases and J lost 1, with 12 bases in between. The CDR3 is 14 amino acids. Germline V gene sequence: CDR1 SGHTA, CDR2 FQGNSA. CDR3 loop: CASSPAWVQETQYF. CDR3 DNA sequence: TGTGCCAGCAGTCCGGCTTGGGTCCAAGAGACCCAGTACTTC.

This chain uses TRBV27 with TRBJ1-1; 9 nucleotides match TRBD1. Germline V CDR1 and CDR2: MNHEY, SMNVEV (reference sequence). The length of the CDR3 is 18 residues. J gave up 5 bases and V 2 bases, and 15 bases lay outside the gene matches. CDR3 loop: CASSLVRWWTGEKTEAFF. CDR3 bases: TGTGCCAGCAGTTTAGTTAGGTGGTGGACAGGGGAGAAAACTGAAGCTTTCTTT.

There are many counts of this clonotype. The chain couples TRBV15 to TRBJ1-1, with D possibly matching TRBD1 (5 bases). The CDR3 has 14 residues. V shed 5 bases and J shed 0 bases, with 10 bases lying between them. Germline V gives CDR1 LNHNV, CDR2 YYDKDF (reference sequence). CDR3: CATSGQSLNTEAFF. CDR3 DNA sequence: TGTGCCACCAGCGGACAAAGCTTGAACACTGAAGCTTTCTTT.

This clonotype was counted ten times or more. The gene calls are TRBV5-6 and TRBJ1-6; TRBD1 aligns across 12 bases. V shed 4 bases, J shed 9 bases, and the junction held 11 bases outside the gene matches. The CDR3 is 17 residues long. In germline, CDR1 is SGHDT, CDR2 YYEEEE. This chain's CDR3 is CASSHGKGQGARSPLHF. CDR3 bases: TGTGCCAGCAGCCATGGGAAGGGACAGGGGGCGCGTTCACCCCTCCACTTT.

The genes are TRBV10-3 and TRBJ1-1; D uncertain. The CDR3 length is 12 residues. CDR1 and CDR2 (germline): ENHRY, SYGVKD. V dropped 6 bases and J dropped 7 bases, with 12 bases sitting between them. DNA of the CDR3: TGTGCCATCAGAGTGACTCTTCATGAAGCTTTCTTT. Encoded protein: CAIRVTLHEAFF.

This clonotype has at least ten counts. This chain joins TRBV7-9 and TRBJ1-2, with 9 positions matching TRBD1. CDR1 is SEHNR and CDR2 is FQNEAQ in the germline V gene (reference sequence). This CDR3 spans 14 amino acids. The V and J ends lost 4 bases and 7 bases, in that order; junction bases with no gene match: 7. This CDR3 is CASSSGTGYFGYTF. CDR3 bases: TGTGCCAGCAGCTCCGGGACAGGGTACTTTGGCTACACCTTC.

As regards this clonotype: A far larger clone is a single base away, which makes a read error likely. V gene TRBV7-2 combines with J gene TRBJ1-4; a possible D gene is TRBD1 (5 bases). Per the germline V gene, CDR1 is SGHTA and CDR2 is FQGNSA. V lost 1 base and J 10 bases, leaving 10 bases between the germline ends. The CDR3 totals 13 residues. CDR3 protein: CASSLGRGGKLFF. CDR3 nucleotide sequence: TGTGCCAGCAGCTTAGGGAGGGGTGGAAAACTGTTTTTT.

Ten or more counts support this clonotype. The gene calls are TRBV29-1 and TRBJ2-2; 7 positions agree with TRBD2. The junction had 5 bases not matched to a gene; V was cut back by 5 bases and J by 5 bases. Germline V lookup: CDR1 SQVTM, CDR2 ANQGSEA. The CDR3 runs to 13 residues. The CDR3 DNA is TGCAGCGTTTATGCGGGGGATACCGGGGAGCTGTTTTTT. This codes for CSVYAGDTGELFF.

This chain connects TRBV12-3 or TRBV12-4 to TRBJ2-7; D is possibly TRBD2 (5 bases). V was cut by 3 bases and J by 2 bases, with 14 bases left in between. CDR3 length: 15 amino acids. CDR3 DNA sequence: TGTGCCAGCAGTTTTGGGGAGCTTCTCACCTACGAGCAGTACTTC. Protein product: CASSFGELLTYEQYF.

The V gene is TRBV10-3, the J gene TRBJ1-4; no clear D gene. The germline CDR1 and CDR2 sequences are ENHRY and SYGVKD. The CDR3 is 14 residues long. Deletions cut 0 bases from V and 10 bases from J, with 12 bases between. The CDR3 region is CAISESTGEGKLFF. Written as DNA, the CDR3 is TGTGCCATCAGTGAGTCGACTGGGGAGGGAAAACTGTTTTTT.

In this sample, this clonotype turned up many times. The chain combines TRBV6-2 or TRBV6-3 with TRBJ1-6, with unresolved D. CDR1 MNHEY and CDR2 SVGEGT come from the germline V gene. The CDR3 runs 13 residues. V was shortened by 11 bases and J by 7 bases, with 15 bases between the two germline ends. The CDR3 coding sequence is TGTGCCTATCGACGGACCCTGAATTCACCCCTCCACTTT. Residues: CAYRRTLNSPLHF.

In regard to this clonotype: One base away lies a much larger clone, so this may be a sequencing read error. V is TRBV15 and J is TRBJ1-6; no reliable D call. This CDR3 has 15 amino acids. CDR1 is LNHNV and CDR2 is YYDKDF in the germline V gene (reference sequence). The CDR3 coding sequence is TGTGACACCAGCAGAGATCTGGGTATAGGGTCACCCCTCCACTTT. Its protein product is CDTSRDLGIGSPLHF.

This chain connects TRBV29-1 to TRBJ2-5, with 10 bases lining up with TRBD2. Trimming removed 0 bases from V and 5 bases from J; junction bases left unmatched: 9. This CDR3 comprises 16 residues. Germline CDR1 reads SQVTM; CDR2 reads ANQGSEA. CDR3 sequence reads: CSVEDRPGLASETQYF. The CDR3 DNA sequence: TGCAGCGTTGAAGATCGCCCGGGACTAGCGTCGGAGACCCAGTACTTC. The whole variable domain, filled in from reference TRBV29-1 and TRBJ2-5, reads SAVISQKPSRDICQRGTSLTIQCQVDSQVTMMFWYRQQPGQSLTLIATANQGSEATYESGFVIDKFPISRPNLTFSTLTVSNMSPEDSSIYLCSVEDRPGLASETQYFGPGTRLLVL.

The CDR3 region has the DNA TGCAGCGTTCTCGGACGGACAAATGAAAAACTGTTTTTT. Amino acids: CSVLGRTNEKLFF. The J gene is TRBJ1-4, the V gene TRBV29-1; D is perhaps TRBD1 (5 bases). V shed 5 bases and J shed 5 bases, with 12 bases lying between them. This CDR3 is 13 amino acids long. Per germline, CDR1 SQVTM and CDR2 ANQGSEA. The variable domain in full, completed from reference TRBV29-1 and TRBJ1-4, reads SAVISQKPSRDICQRGTSLTIQCQVDSQVTMMFWYRQQPGQSLTLIATANQGSEATYESGFVIDKFPISRPNLTFSTLTVSNMSPEDSSIYLCSVLGRTNEKLFFGSGTQLSVL.

This clonotype came up many times. The chain links TRBV7-9 to TRBJ2-7; the D gene is possibly TRBD2 (6 bases). This CDR3 is 12 amino acids long. Trimming shortened V by 5 bases and J by 9 bases, and 14 bases separated the two germline ends. Germline V lookup: CDR1 SEHNR, CDR2 FQNEAQ (reference sequence). The CDR3 coding sequence is TGTGCCAGCAGCCAGGCGGGGTACCGGCAGTACTTC. This encodes CASSQAGYRQYF.

The rearrangement joins TRBV6-2 or TRBV6-3 to TRBJ2-7; 7 bases line up with TRBD1. The CDR3 is 13 residues long. CDR1 is MNHEY and CDR2 is SVGEGT in the germline V gene. V lost 11 bases, J lost 4 bases, and 11 bases stayed unmatched. The CDR3 loop reads CACRDSASYEQYF. DNA of the CDR3: TGTGCCTGCCGGGACAGTGCCTCTTACGAGCAGTACTTC.

This clonotype was counted once. The junction does not match germline at one end; this may be a read error. This chain connects TRBV2 to TRBJ2-7, with D unclear. The CDR3 totals 14 residues. Germline V gene data show CDR1 as SNHLY and CDR2 as FYNNEI. CDR3 in DNA: TGTGCCGGCAGCCTCCCAGTAGGCACCTACGAGCAGTACTTC. Translation gives CAGSLPVGTYEQYF.

The chain is built from TRBV10-3 and TRBJ1-2; D gene uncertain. The CDR3 has 13 amino acids. CDR1 is ENHRY, CDR2 SYGVKD, per germline. V was trimmed by 1 base and J by 6 bases, leaving 9 bases between them. The CDR3 here is CAISEWEVHGYTF. Here the CDR3 DNA reads TGTGCCATCAGTGAGTGGGAGGTCCATGGCTACACCTTC.

A few counts support this clonotype. Here the CDR3 reads CSAQAGNYGYTF. The CDR3 DNA reads TGCAGTGCCCAGGCGGGAAACTATGGCTACACCTTC. The V call is TRBV20-1, the J call TRBJ1-2, with D uncertain. The germline V and J ends were trimmed by 6 bases and 2 bases, with 10 bases remaining between them. This CDR3 comprises 12 residues. From germline, CDR1 is DFQATT and CDR2 SNEGSKA (reference sequence).